A single sample gave rise to the 21 T cell receptor beta chains below, sequenced in a study of blood T cell repertoires in COVID-19. Data came from immunoSEQ multiplex PCR; TCRdb stores just in-frame clones and leaves some out. The sample yields approximately 140,000 clones, roughly 79% seen once. Sequencing input: peripheral blood. The receptors shown here come from a human donor with acute or convalescent COVID-19. The donor label of this sample is uncertain.

J is TRBJ1-6 and V is TRBV6-5; D may be TRBD1 (6 bases). Germline CDR1 MNHEY, CDR2 SVGAGI. With 5 bases removed from V and 8 bases from J, the gap between germline ends came to 10 bases. CDR3 length: 13 amino acids. DNA of the CDR3: TGTGCCAGCAGTCCCGACAGGCATTCACCCCTCCACTTT. Its protein product is CASSPDRHSPLHF.

The chain employs TRBV5-4 and TRBJ1-1; D ambiguous. CDR1 is SGHNT and CDR2 is YYREEE in the germline V gene (reference sequence). The CDR3 is 13 residues long. V was shortened by 1 base and J by 1 base, with 5 bases between the two germline ends. The DNA for the CDR3 is TGTGCCAGCAGCTTGAATCAGAACACTGAAGCTTTCTTT. Its translation is CASSLNQNTEAFF.

J is TRBJ2-2 and V is TRBV4-2, with 7 bases aligning to TRBD2. Looked up from germline, CDR1 is LGHNA and CDR2 is YNFKEQ. V lost 4 bases and J lost 0; bases outside the gene matches: 2. The length of the CDR3 is 15 residues. Here the CDR3 reads CASSREGSNTGELFF. CDR3 sequence (DNA): TGTGCCAGCAGCCGGGAGGGCTCGAACACCGGGGAGCTGTTTTTT.

The chain links TRBV6-5 to TRBJ1-6; 9 bases are shared with TRBD1. The germline CDR1 and CDR2 sequences are MNHEY and SVGAGI. The CDR3 spans 14 residues. The V segment lost 7 bases and the J segment 10 bases; nucleotides outside the gene matches: 8. CDR3 nucleotides: TGTGCCAGCAAATGGACAGGGGAAGGGTCACCCCTCCACTTT. Amino acid sequence: CASKWTGEGSPLHF.

The gene calls are TRBV19 and TRBJ2-7; a weak D match, TRBD2 (5 bases). In germline, CDR1 is LNHDA, CDR2 SQIVND (reference sequence). Trimming pared 2 bases from V and 7 bases from J, leaving 12 bases between. This CDR3 is built from 13 residues. CDR3 bases: TGTGCCAGTAGTATACCGGGAAGTTTAGAGCAGTACTTC. This gives the protein CASSIPGSLEQYF. The full variable domain, with the rest looked up from reference TRBV19 and TRBJ2-7, is DGGITQSPKYLFRKEGQNVTLSCEQNLNHDAMYWYRQDPGQGLRLIYYSQIVNDFQKGDIAEGYSVSREKKESFPLTVTSAQKNPTAFYLCASSIPGSLEQYFGPGTRLTVT.

The DNA of the CDR3 is TGTGCCATCAGTCCCCAGGGTGGTGAAAAACTGTTTTTT. It translates to CAISPQGGEKLFF. This chain joins TRBV10-3 and TRBJ1-4; possible D gene TRBD1, 5 bases. Between the trimmed V and J ends, which lost 5 bases and 7 bases, there was a span of 11 bases. The CDR3 has 13 amino acids. Germline CDR1 ENHRY, CDR2 SYGVKD.

This clone appeared a few times. The chain employs TRBV15 and TRBJ2-5; 10 nucleotides line up with TRBD1. Germline CDR1 reads LNHNV; CDR2 reads YYDKDF (reference sequence). CDR3 length: 16 residues. V was pared by 3 bases and J by 13 bases, with 17 bases of the junction left unmatched. In DNA form, the CDR3 reads TGTGCCACCAGCAGGGGGGGACAGGGGAGGCGGAATCCTCCGTACTTC. It encodes CATSRGGQGRRNPPYF.

This clone was counted at least ten times. This chain connects TRBV19 to TRBJ1-6, with D possibly being TRBD1 (6 bases). Trimming shortened V by 9 bases and J by 1 base, and 10 bases separated the two germline ends. The germline gives CDR1 LNHDA, CDR2 SQIVND (reference sequence). The CDR3 runs 14 residues. Here the CDR3 reads CASTGTSYNSPLHF. The CDR3 DNA follows: TGTGCCAGCACAGGGACATCCTATAATTCACCCCTCCACTTT.

The CDR3 DNA reads as TGTGCCAGCAGTGACTGGACTAGCGGGGGGACCACAGATACGCAGTATTTT. It translates to CASSDWTSGGTTDTQYF. The V gene is TRBV6-1, the J gene TRBJ2-3; TRBD2 agrees at 14 bases. There are 17 residues in the CDR3. J was trimmed by 2 bases and V by 3 bases; bases with no gene match: 4. CDR1 MNHNS and CDR2 SASEGT come from the germline V gene.

This clone was seen only once. The chain uses TRBV6-6 and TRBJ1-1; tentative D call: TRBD1 (6 bases). CDR1 is MNHNY, CDR2 SVGAGI, per germline (reference sequence). The CDR3 spans 16 residues. Between the trimmed V and J ends, which lost 6 bases and 3 bases, there was a span of 20 bases. The CDR3 region is CASSRRGGASDTEAFF. CDR3 nucleotide sequence: TGTGCCAGCAGCCGCCGCGGGGGGGCATCGGACACTGAAGCTTTCTTT.

The chain has TRBV4-2 and TRBJ2-3, with 11 bases matching TRBD2. Trimming cost V 1 base and J 1 base; bases outside gene matches: 4. The germline CDR1 and CDR2 sequences are LGHNA and YNFKEQ. The CDR3 length is 17 residues. The CDR3 reads CASSQGTSGGRTDTQYF. In DNA form, the CDR3 reads TGTGCCAGCAGCCAAGGAACTAGCGGGGGACGCACAGATACGCAGTATTTT.

This sequence joins TRBV19 and TRBJ1-1; D uncertain. This CDR3 has 11 amino acids. V lost 7 bases to trimming and J lost 10 bases, with 13 bases between them. Germline CDR1 reads LNHDA; CDR2 reads SQIVND (reference sequence). The CDR3 loop is CASNSGSAAFF. Here the CDR3 DNA reads TGTGCCAGTAATTCGGGATCGGCAGCTTTCTTT.

This clone was recorded once. The J gene is TRBJ1-4, the V gene TRBV5-6; D possibly corresponds to TRBD1 (6 bases). The CDR3 loop spans 16 amino acids. V dropped 1 base and J dropped 5 bases, with 15 bases sitting between them. Germline CDR1 is SGHDT and CDR2 is YYEEEE. The CDR3 coding sequence is TGTGCCAGCAGCTTGATCGACAGGTCGCCCAATGAAAAACTGTTTTTT. Its protein product is CASSLIDRSPNEKLFF.

CDR3 sequence: CASSQASGPQHF. CDR3 sequence (DNA): TGTGCCAGCAGCCAAGCCTCCGGGCCCCAGCATTTT. V and J are TRBV3-1 (or the pseudogene TRBV3-2) and TRBJ1-5, with D unclear. Germline V gene sequence: CDR1 LGHDT, CDR2 YNNKEL (reference sequence). There are 12 residues in the CDR3. V gave up 1 base and J gave up 9 bases, with 7 bases separating them.

In its sample, this clone was seen once. The CDR3 DNA follows: TGTGCCAGCAGTCCGGGGTGGGGAAACACCATATATTTT. Protein: CASSPGWGNTIYF. This chain joins TRBV27 and TRBJ1-3, with D hard to call. This CDR3 region has 13 residues. V was trimmed by 5 bases and J by 4 bases, leaving 9 bases between them. CDR1 and CDR2 from the germline V gene are MNHEY and SMNVEV (reference sequence).

The rearrangement links TRBV27 to TRBJ1-5; D perhaps matches TRBD1 (5 bases). This CDR3 contains 15 residues. V dropped 2 bases and J dropped 0 bases, with 8 bases sitting between them. Germline values: CDR1 MNHEY, CDR2 SMNVEV (reference sequence). The CDR3, as DNA: TGTGCCAGCAGTTTAGGCAGGGCTAGCAATCAGCCCCAGCATTTT. Translated: CASSLGRASNQPQHF.

This chain uses TRBV6-4 with TRBJ1-1; unclear D gene. Germline CDR1 MRHNA, CDR2 SNTAGT. The CDR3 is 16 amino acids. V shed 6 bases and J shed 3 bases, with 20 bases lying between them. The DNA of the CDR3 is TGTGCCAGCAGCCCTAGTCGGAATATCGGTTACACTGAAGCTTTCTTT. This translates into CASSPSRNIGYTEAFF.

The chain uses TRBV4-1 and TRBJ1-5; D perhaps matches TRBD1 (5 bases). The CDR3 is made up of 14 amino acids. Deletions cut 4 bases from V and 6 bases from J, with 13 bases between. CDR1 and CDR2 from the germline V gene are MGHRA and YSYEKL. The CDR3 region is CASSPREGSQPQHF. CDR3 nucleotides: TGCGCCAGCAGCCCGAGGGAGGGGAGTCAGCCCCAGCATTTT.

The genes are TRBV13 and TRBJ2-1; D is unclear. The ends were cut back, 4 bases at V and 0 bases at J, with 16 bases in the middle. This CDR3 is 17 amino acids long. Germline V gene data show CDR1 as PRHDT and CDR2 as FYEKMQ (reference sequence). In DNA, the CDR3 is TGTGCCAGCAGCTCCCTTACACCATTAAGCTCCTACAATGAGCAGTTCTTC. As protein: CASSSLTPLSSYNEQFF.

The chain links TRBV20-1 to TRBJ2-7, with a possible D match to TRBD2 (5 bases). The CDR3 is 11 amino acids. The germline V and J ends were trimmed by 8 bases and 7 bases, with 15 bases remaining between them. Germline V gene data show CDR1 as DFQATT and CDR2 as SNEGSKA (reference sequence). CDR3 DNA: TGCAGTCCGACGGGTCCGGGGGAGCAGTACTTC. Translated: CSPTGPGEQYF.

The chain has TRBV6-5 and TRBJ1-5; D possibly corresponds to TRBD1 (6 bases). V was clipped by 4 bases and J by 5 bases, with 12 bases between them. The germline gives CDR1 MNHEY, CDR2 SVGAGI. The CDR3 is made up of 14 amino acids. The CDR3 loop is CASSLQGTDQPQHF. CDR3 sequence (DNA): TGTGCCAGCAGTTTACAGGGCACGGATCAGCCCCAGCATTTT.